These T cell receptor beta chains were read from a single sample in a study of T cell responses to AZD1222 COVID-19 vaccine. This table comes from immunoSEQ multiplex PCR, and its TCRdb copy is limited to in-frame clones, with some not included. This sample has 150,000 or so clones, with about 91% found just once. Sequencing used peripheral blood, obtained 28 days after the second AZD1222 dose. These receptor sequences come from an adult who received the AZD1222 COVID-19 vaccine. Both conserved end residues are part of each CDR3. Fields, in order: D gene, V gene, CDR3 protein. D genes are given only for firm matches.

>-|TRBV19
CASSTRTTGRGLYEQYF
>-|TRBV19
CASSIDPGTGTGELFF
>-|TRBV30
CAWSVPLGEKLFF
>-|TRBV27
CASSPALYNSPLHF
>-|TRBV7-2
CASSLAAGSNYGYTF
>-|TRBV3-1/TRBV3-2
CASSQVSYSSYGYTF
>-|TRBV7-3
CASSPIGGGQETQYF
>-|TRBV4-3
CASSQTRGFGNTIYF
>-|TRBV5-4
CASSTDVNEKLFF
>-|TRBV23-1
CASIPTFYPIRTDYGYTF
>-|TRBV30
CAWRSRVGQPQHF
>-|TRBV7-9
CASSAPTEPYGYTF
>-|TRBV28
CASRSPPATSLHF
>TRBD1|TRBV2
CASSGQGTGNTIYF
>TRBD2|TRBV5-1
CASSLGGGLVLNEQFF
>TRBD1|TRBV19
CASRTGAGSPLHF
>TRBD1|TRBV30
CAWAGDRISGNTIYF
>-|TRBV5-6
CASSSLNNQETQYF
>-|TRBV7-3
CASSLDPGRSDTQYF
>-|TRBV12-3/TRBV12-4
CASRGMGGYTF
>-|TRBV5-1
CASSGERGYEQYF
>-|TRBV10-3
CAISEVGAPGTF
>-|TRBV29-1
CSTHNLRENEQFF
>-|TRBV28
CASSFKRLRVGELFF
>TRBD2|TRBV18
CASSPLREGREQFF
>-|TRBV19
CATKRDLGSVGYTF
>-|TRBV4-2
CASSQEQGSGNQPQHF
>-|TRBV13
CASSLGTLLASTQYF
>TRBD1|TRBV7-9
CASSSSGGYGYTF
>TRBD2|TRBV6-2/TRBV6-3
CASSTRLAGGRIQYF
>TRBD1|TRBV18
CASSPGTGKNQPQHF
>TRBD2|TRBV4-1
CASSHKGGASGDEQYF